The rows below give T cell receptor beta chains drawn from one sample of a study of cytomegalovirus exposure and HLA in healthy donors. Sequenced by immunoSEQ multiplex PCR; TCRdb stores in-frame clones only, minus some. The sample consists of under 200,000 clones, roughly 87% of them appearing once. The sequenced sample consisted of PBMCs. The receptors come from a boy aged 2-9 years in good health and CMV-seronegative. CDR3s leave out the opening cysteine and the closing phenylalanine or tryptophan. The D gene is left open where the match is weak. Only part of the rows carry a size: once, few, many, or a class if the clone is expanded.

d_call	clone_size	v_call	j_call	cdr3_aa
NA	NA	TRBV7-8	TRBJ1-5	ASSGRTDNSNQPQH
TRBD1	once	TRBV6-6	TRBJ2-7	ASSYPQDRDSEQY
NA	NA	TRBV5-1	TRBJ1-2	ASSFGGGLYGYT
TRBD1	NA	TRBV27	TRBJ2-5	ATSPRGPHEEQY
NA	once	TRBV6-1	TRBJ2-1	ASSGLSSYNEQF
NA	NA	TRBV27	TRBJ2-1	ASSLLTPLSSYNEQF
NA	NA	TRBV9	TRBJ1-2	ASSVGGQTSYT
NA	NA	TRBV6-1	TRBJ1-6	ASSEGGLSFSYNSPLH
NA	NA	TRBV13	TRBJ2-7	ASSLVGDSSYEQY
TRBD1	NA	TRBV5-4	TRBJ2-7	ASSASDRGEGREQY
TRBD2	NA	TRBV5-6	NA	ASSLAGGFTRRDEQY
TRBD1	NA	TRBV27	TRBJ1-2	ASSLGTGDYGYT
NA	NA	TRBV10-3	TRBJ2-7	AIGTGSYEQY
NA	NA	TRBV2	TRBJ2-1	ASIAGGTNEQF
NA	NA	TRBV6-1	TRBJ1-6	ASSERVSSYNSPLH
NA	NA	TRBV28	TRBJ1-5	ASRLGGLPQH
NA	NA	TRBV10-3	TRBJ2-2	AIRQIQGVGGELF
NA	NA	TRBV27	TRBJ2-3	ASSPTGPYTDTQY
TRBD1	NA	TRBV5-1	TRBJ2-1	ASSSTGGGYNEQF
NA	NA	TRBV11-2	TRBJ1-1	ASSWAGEGNTEAF
NA	once	TRBV27	TRBJ2-1	ASTSPLNQGEQF
NA	few	TRBV5-6	TRBJ1-5	ASSLAQFLDQPQH